The T cell receptor (beta chain) under discussion was sequenced for a study of T-cell reconstitution after alpha-beta-depleted transplantation in children. This clonotype showed up many times. V was cut by 5 bases and J by 4 bases, with 5 bases left in between. This CDR3 region has 11 residues. Unique molecular identifiers featured in how the TCRbeta library was prepared. TCRdb re-called the PCR reads through MiXCR, storing one row per CDR3 protein. The sample yields 300,000 to 400,000 distinct CDR3 sequences, 13% seen once. The source was PBMCs, collected from the stem cell graft. The rearrangement links TRBV12-3 or TRBV12-4 to TRBJ2-5; the D is unclear. This clonotype was obtained from a human donor who donated a stem cell graft to a child with Fanconi anemia. The CDR3, as DNA: TGTGCCAGCAGTCAGACAGAGACCCAGTACTTC. This translates into CASSQTETQYF.